One and the same sample provided the 12 T cell receptor beta chains below, sequenced in a study of identical twins (dated by TCRdb to about 2016). Libraries were prepared through 5' RACE. The run used an Illumina HiSeq 2000. TCRdb itself trimmed the public reads at Q25 with fastp, ran MiXCR and retained productive beta chains. CDR3 protein duplicates are merged, each entry listing the most common genes and DNA. The sample includes hundreds of thousands of distinct CDR3 sequences, with about 24% observed a single time. Roughly 2.8% of the sample goes to the ten largest clones. These data were also filed under a second study, of T cells expressing NK-cell markers.

The sequencing input was CD4+ T cells sorted from blood. Receptors were obtained from a woman in her late teens or twenties in good health.

In DNA, the CDR3 is TGTGCCAGCTCCTCCGGGACCTTCTCCTACGAGCAGTACTTC. Translation: CASSSGTFSYEQYF. The chain has TRBV18 and TRBJ2-7; possibly TRBD1 or TRBD2 for D (5 bases each). Trimming stripped 6 bases from V and 0 bases from J, with 12 bases between. The CDR3 consists of 14 residues. Germline loops: CDR1 KGHSH, CDR2 LQKENI.

The rearrangement uses TRBV11-2 and TRBJ2-2; 9 bases map to TRBD1. From germline, CDR1 is SGHAT and CDR2 FQNNGV. CDR3 size: 17 residues. Germline trimming cut 5 bases from V and 1 base from J; bases unmatched to any gene: 8. CDR3 bases: TGTGCCAGCAGCCCCCACCGGGACAGGGTGAACACCGGGGAGCTGTTTTTT. Translation gives CASSPHRDRVNTGELFF. Filled out from reference TRBV11-2 and TRBJ2-2, the complete variable domain reads EAGVAQSPRYKIIEKRQSVAFWCNPISGHATLYWYQQILGQGPKLLIQFQNNGVVDDSQLPKDRFSAERLKGVDSTLKIQPAKLEDSAVYLCASSPHRDRVNTGELFFGEGSRLTVL.

Ten or more counts support this clonotype. The rearrangement joins TRBV15 to TRBJ2-7; no clear D. V dropped 1 base and J dropped 0 bases, with 7 bases sitting between them. Germline CDR1 is LNHNV and CDR2 is YYDKDF (reference sequence). The length of the CDR3 is 14 residues. CDR3 nucleotide sequence: TGTGCCACCAGCAGAGGGCGGCTCTCCTACGAGCAGTACTTC. Translation: CATSRGRLSYEQYF.

The chain joins TRBV20-1 to TRBJ2-3; tentatively, D is TRBD2 (7 bases). V was pared by 3 bases and J by 2 bases, with 12 bases between. Germline CDR1 is DFQATT and CDR2 is SNEGSKA (reference sequence). The CDR3 consists of 14 residues. The CDR3 coding sequence is TGCAGTGCTAGGCCCGCGGGGGCCACAGATACGCAGTATTTT. As protein: CSARPAGATDTQYF.

The chain has TRBV10-1 and TRBJ2-7; 7 nucleotides align to TRBD2. Germline V gene data show CDR1 as WNHNN and CDR2 as SYGVQD (reference sequence). The CDR3 has 16 amino acids. V shed 1 base and J 3 bases; nucleotides not matched to a gene: 9. For the CDR3, the DNA is TGCGCCAGCAGTGAGTACGGGGGGAAGAGGGACTACGAGCAGTACTTC. This encodes CASSEYGGKRDYEQYF.

In its sample, this clonotype was seen a few times. The V call is TRBV12-3 or TRBV12-4, the J call TRBJ2-1; 16 nucleotides align to TRBD2. V shed 5 bases and J 3 bases; nucleotides not matched to a gene: 7. The CDR3 spans 18 residues. The CDR3 DNA sequence: TGTGCCAGCAGTCAAGGGACTAGCGGGGGGGCCGTCTACAATGAGCAGTTCTTC. Its translation is CASSQGTSGGAVYNEQFF.

This chain connects TRBV7-2 to TRBJ2-3, with TRBD2 matching over 9 bases. The CDR3 spans 16 residues. V dropped 0 bases and J dropped 3; count of bases not matched to a gene: 4. Germline V CDR1 and CDR2: SGHTA, FQGNSA. The CDR3 protein is CASSLARGGKTDTQYF. DNA of the CDR3: TGTGCCAGCAGCTTAGCGCGGGGGGGGAAGACAGATACGCAGTATTTT.

This clonotype was counted only a few times. CDR3 sequence reads: CASMENDRSNQPQHF. In DNA, the CDR3 is TGTGCCAGCATGGAGAACGACAGATCCAATCAGCCCCAGCATTTT. The J gene is TRBJ1-5, the V gene TRBV6-1; D may be TRBD1 (5 bases). Trimming shortened V by 7 bases and J by 3 bases, and 16 bases separated the two germline ends. Germline lookup yields CDR1 MNHNS and CDR2 SASEGT. CDR3 length: 15 amino acids.

CDR3 loop: CASSSHRDRAAGANVLTF. In DNA form, the CDR3 reads TGTGCCAGCAGTTCCCACCGGGACAGGGCGGCTGGGGCCAACGTCCTGACTTTC. This chain links TRBV12-3 or TRBV12-4 with TRBJ2-6, with TRBD1 matching over 9 bases. This CDR3 comprises 18 residues. The trim removed 4 bases at V and 2 bases at J, leaving 9 bases unmatched.

The chain joins TRBV4-1 to TRBJ2-6; D call uncertain. The CDR3 has 14 residues. CDR1 is MGHRA, CDR2 YSYEKL, per germline. V was pared by 5 bases and J by 4 bases, with 9 bases between. The CDR3, as DNA: TGCGCCAGCAGCAGTCCCGGGGGGGCCAACGTCCTGACTTTC. It translates to CASSSPGGANVLTF.

The chain employs TRBV19 and TRBJ1-5, with TRBD1 matching over 7 bases. V lost 6 bases, J lost 4 bases, and 9 bases stayed unmatched. The CDR3 consists of 15 residues. Per germline, CDR1 LNHDA and CDR2 SQIVND (reference sequence). CDR3 in amino acids: CASRLRGPRNQPQHF. DNA for the CDR3: TGTGCCAGTAGACTAAGGGGGCCTCGGAATCAGCCCCAGCATTTT.

The CDR3 loop is CASCVRRGTEAFF. In DNA, the CDR3 is TGTGCCAGTTGCGTCCGGAGGGGTACTGAAGCTTTCTTT. The rearrangement joins TRBV6-2 or TRBV6-3 to TRBJ1-1; tentatively, D is TRBD1 (5 bases). V was shortened by 9 bases and J by 5 bases, with 16 bases between the two germline ends. The germline V gene encodes CDR1 MNHEY and CDR2 SVGEGT. The CDR3 runs to 13 residues.